This T cell receptor (beta chain) was recorded in a study of shared clonotypes between healthy human individuals. Overall study context: Ranging from 18 to 49 in age, donors were a couple of women and a few men. Researchers assigned three CD4 naive, three CD4 memory, two CD8 naive and one CD8 memory plate to each donor.

Germline CDR1 reads SGHAT; CDR2 reads FQNNGV. CDR3 size: 18 residues. V dropped 1 base and J dropped 3; count of bases not matched to a gene: 8. Clones were sequenced by immunoSEQ multiplex PCR, and TCRdb holds only the in-frame ones, with some missing. This table has approximately 1.5 million clones, approximately 98.5% appearing once. The receptor's source is a man aged 25 to 40 in good health. The rearrangement joins TRBV11-2 to TRBJ2-1; 11 nucleotides line up with TRBD2. Sequences were obtained from naive CD4+ T cells sorted from blood. Stated subset: CD45RA+ positively selected. As DNA, the CDR3 is TGTGCCAGCAGCTTAGGCACTTTTAGCGGGAGGGGCTACAATGAGCAGTTCTTC. It translates to CASSLGTFSGRGYNEQFF.